Below, one T cell receptor (beta chain) is given with its context. Its antigen remains unidentified. No base qualities exist here, and no much larger clone lies one base off it. V is cut back by 1 base and J by 6 bases, with 8 bases in the junction unmatched. The CDR3 has 15 amino acids, counting the end cysteine and phenylalanine. Of all the DNA, just the CDR3 is kept, 45 bases in frame from base 1. From a lookup of the germline V gene (reference sequence), CDR1 and CDR2 are DFQATT and SNEGSKA. The library was prepared using PCR. The sample was run on an Illumina HiSeq 4000. High-throughput sequencing was used to profile the CDR3 region of the TCR beta-chain in every patient. Per the source publication's procedure: The researchers built a classifier to tell apart papillary thyroid cancer patients with distant metastasis, based on CDR3 differences among clinicopathological groups. The Shannon index was used to assess repertoire diversity, and the Morisita-Horn index was used to assess tumor-blood repertoire similarity. TCRdb trimmed the raw reads at Q25, called clones with MiXCR and kept productive beta chains. What appears here as the V and J calls and clone size reflects TCRdb's work, not the paper's. The sample table lists about 19,000 clones, 36% of them with a count of one. The ten largest clonotypes hold over 25% of the sample.

These data belong to a study of metastatic and nonmetastatic thyroid tumors (dated by TCRdb to about 2020). A note on the overall study: Repertoires were compared across peripheral blood and tumor or nodule tissue samples from malignant and benign thyroid patients. Results and caveats for the whole study, not just this receptor: In both blood and tumor samples, TCR beta diversity was reported to be significantly higher in malignant tumors than in benign nodules.

No patient had received any treatment before thyroid surgery. Using T-cell receptor beta sequencing, the study looked back at clinical samples from patients collected from about 2011 to 2019. The receptor was isolated from a female donor with papillary thyroid cancer or a benign thyroid nodule (not recorded which). Some clones in this sample may be carry-over from other donors' samples. Source material: tumor tissue. This chain joins TRBV20-1 to TRBJ1-1, with TRBD1 identical over 10 junction bases. The DNA sequence follows: TGCAGTGCTAGAGTCAGGACAGGGGGGTGGGCTGAAGCTTTCTTT. Its translation reads: CSARVRTGGWAEAFF.